This T cell receptor (beta chain) appears in the sequencing data of a study of T cell repertoires in cytomegalovirus infection. Findings of the study overall: Cumulative frequency of public TCR beta families picked out carriers of CMV plus the relevant HLA.

About this clonotype itself: Its specificity is not known.

TCRdb called the reads again in MiXCR, with one record for every CDR3 protein. The data hold fewer than 250,000 distinct CDR3 sequences, with 12% observed a single time. CDR3 size: 14 residues. The junction had 6 bases not matched to a gene; V was cut back by 3 bases and J by 8 bases. CDR1 is LNHNV and CDR2 is YYDKDF in the germline V gene (reference sequence). The source is a human donor in good health (CMV status not recorded). Some clones in this sample may be carry-over from other donors' samples. The sequencing input was PBMCs. The chain joins TRBV15 to TRBJ2-4; 8 bases line up with TRBD2. CDR3 coding DNA: TGTGCCACCAGCAGTTCCGGGAGGGGGGACATTCAGTACTTC. It specifies CATSSSGRGDIQYF. Full variable domain (rest looked up from reference TRBV15 and TRBJ2-4): DAMVIQNPRYQVTQFGKPVTLSCSQTLNHNVMYWYQQKSSQAPKLLFHYYDKDFNNEADTPDNFQSRRPNTSFCFLDIRSPGLGDTAMYLCATSSSGRGDIQYFGAGTRLSVL.